These 25 T cell receptor beta chains share one sample of origin, sequenced in a study of blood T cell repertoires in COVID-19. The method was immunoSEQ multiplex PCR; TCRdb's version includes in-frame clones alone and lacks a portion of them. The sample shows hundreds of thousands of clones, about 90% of them seen only once. The sequenced material came from peripheral blood. These receptors came from a woman aged 18-29 years with acute or convalescent COVID-19.

The rearrangement links TRBV29-1 to TRBJ2-7; D gene unclear. CDR3 length: 13 residues. Germline V gene lookup returns CDR1 SQVTM and CDR2 ANQGSEA. The germline V and J ends were trimmed by 6 bases and 0 bases, with 12 bases remaining between them. This CDR3 is CSVMTVSSYEQYF. The CDR3 DNA follows: TGCAGCGTCATGACTGTCAGCTCCTACGAGCAGTACTTC.

This chain connects TRBV18 to TRBJ1-2; D is perhaps TRBD1 (5 bases). The CDR3 contains 14 residues. Trimming removed 3 bases at V and 4 bases at J, with 12 bases between. Germline V lookup: CDR1 KGHSH, CDR2 LQKENI. As DNA, the CDR3 is TGTGCCAGCTCACCGACAGCGAGCGTCTATGGCTACACCTTC. Its translation: CASSPTASVYGYTF.

This clone has just one count. The J gene is TRBJ1-2, the V gene TRBV6-5, with a weak D call TRBD1 (5 bases). This CDR3 has 15 amino acids. With 2 bases removed from V and 8 bases from J, the gap between germline ends came to 18 bases. The germline V gene encodes CDR1 MNHEY and CDR2 SVGAGI. The CDR3 loop is CASSYLGARSGGYTF. As DNA, the CDR3 is TGTGCCAGCAGTTACCTAGGGGCGAGGAGCGGGGGCTACACCTTC.

The chain carries TRBV6-5 and TRBJ1-1; a possible D gene is TRBD1 (5 bases). The CDR3 contains 12 residues. In germline, CDR1 is MNHEY, CDR2 SVGAGI. Trimming pared 7 bases from V and 5 bases from J, leaving 11 bases between. DNA for the CDR3: TGTGCCAGCAAATGGGACTCAACTGAAGCTTTCTTT. This translates into CASKWDSTEAFF.

This clone was counted once. V gene TRBV4-2 combines with J gene TRBJ1-1; D is perhaps TRBD1 (5 bases). Per germline, CDR1 LGHNA and CDR2 YNFKEQ. The CDR3 sequence is 21 residues long. The V gene lost 0 bases and the J gene lost 1 base, with 27 bases spanning the gap. This CDR3 reads CASSQDNNWPSTSGGNTEAFF. CDR3 bases: TGTGCCAGCAGCCAAGATAACAATTGGCCGTCCACATCGGGGGGGAACACTGAAGCTTTCTTT.

The sample holds one count of this clone. V usage is TRBV28 and J usage is TRBJ2-7; D possibly corresponds to TRBD1 (6 bases). The CDR3 runs 16 residues. Germline-derived CDR1 and CDR2 are MDHEN and SYDVKM. The V end lost 7 bases, the J end lost 0 bases, and 19 bases lay between the germline ends. The CDR3: CASTLQGPDSSYEQYF. The CDR3 DNA follows: TGTGCCAGCACTCTACAGGGTCCGGATAGCTCCTACGAGCAGTACTTC. Complete variable domain (other parts from reference TRBV28 and TRBJ2-7): DVKVTQSSRYLVKRTGEKVFLECVQDMDHENMFWYRQDPGLGLRLIYFSYDVKMKEKGDIPEGYSVSREKKERFSLILESASTNQTSMYLCASTLQGPDSSYEQYFGPGTRLTVT.

The chain couples TRBV4-3 to TRBJ1-3, with 7 bases aligning to TRBD1. V lost 4 bases to trimming and J lost 4 bases; unmatched junction nucleotides: 4. Germline V gene lookup returns CDR1 LGHNA and CDR2 YSLEER. The CDR3 extends over 14 amino acids. CDR3 loop: CASSPGTVGNTIYF. The CDR3 DNA follows: TGCGCCAGCAGCCCCGGGACAGTCGGAAACACCATATATTTT.

Only a few counts were recorded for this clone. The chain recombines TRBV5-1 with TRBJ1-6; D is ambiguous. CDR1 SGHRS and CDR2 YFSETQ come from the germline V gene. The CDR3 sequence is 16 residues long. V lost 5 bases and J lost 0, with 12 bases in between. CDR3 loop: CASRAGGNSYNSPLHF. In DNA form, the CDR3 reads TGCGCCAGCAGAGCCGGAGGTAACTCCTATAATTCACCCCTCCACTTT.

The chain couples TRBV5-4 to TRBJ1-2; 8 positions match TRBD1. The CDR3 is 13 residues long. The trim removed 5 bases at V and 3 bases at J, leaving 3 bases unmatched. The germline V gene encodes CDR1 SGHNT and CDR2 YYREEE (reference sequence). The CDR3 sequence: CASRGQVDYGYTF. The CDR3 DNA follows: TGTGCCAGCAGGGGACAGGTTGACTATGGCTACACCTTC.

In nucleotides, the CDR3 is TGTGCCAGCAGTTACACGAGTGGAGTGCCCGGGGAGCTGTTTTTT. This translates into CASSYTSGVPGELFF. J is TRBJ2-2 and V is TRBV6-2 or TRBV6-3; D remains unclear. V lost 2 bases and J 6 bases, leaving 13 bases between the germline ends. The CDR3 spans 15 residues. Germline lookup yields CDR1 MNHEY and CDR2 SVGEGT.

The chain combines TRBV23-1 with TRBJ1-5; D not resolved. TRBV23-1 is noted as an ORF with a role that remains uncertain. The CDR3 covers 14 residues. The ends were cut back, 4 bases at V and 6 bases at J, with 13 bases in the middle. The CDR3 coding sequence is TGCGCCAGCAGTCCCGTCGGCGGAATTCAGCCCCAGCATTTT. Amino acid sequence: CASSPVGGIQPQHF.

The chain combines TRBV29-1 with TRBJ2-2; 12 nucleotides match TRBD1. The CDR3 covers 17 residues. The germline V gene encodes CDR1 SQVTM and CDR2 ANQGSEA. Germline trimming cut 0 bases from V and 6 bases from J; bases unmatched to any gene: 8. CDR3 amino acids: CSVEEGGTGGIAGELFF. The CDR3 DNA reads TGCAGCGTTGAAGAGGGAGGGACAGGGGGCATCGCCGGGGAGCTGTTTTTT.

J is TRBJ1-5 and V is TRBV6-6; D remains ambiguous. This CDR3 contains 11 residues. V was clipped by 6 bases and J by 5 bases, with 5 bases between them. Germline loops: CDR1 MNHNY, CDR2 SVGAGI (reference sequence). The CDR3 loop is CASRGDQPQHF. CDR3 DNA sequence: TGTGCCAGCAGGGGAGATCAGCCCCAGCATTTT.

The rearrangement joins TRBV5-6 to TRBJ1-5; D is undetermined. V was clipped by 1 base and J by 5 bases, with 10 bases between them. The CDR3 sequence is 14 residues long. The germline CDR1 and CDR2 sequences are SGHDT and YYEEEE. The CDR3 protein is CASSLLSGYQPQHF. The DNA of the CDR3 is TGTGCCAGCAGCTTGTTGTCCGGTTATCAGCCCCAGCATTTT.

V gene TRBV11-2 combines with J gene TRBJ2-1; possible D gene TRBD1, 5 bases. The CDR3 contains 11 residues. Germline CDR1 SGHAT, CDR2 FQNNGV. V lost 2 bases and J lost 13, with 9 bases in between. The chain's CDR3 is CASSLWTNQFF. CDR3 in DNA: TGTGCCAGCAGCTTATGGACAAATCAGTTCTTC.

This clone was counted once. This CDR3 is also generated by other DNA sequences in the sample. The chain couples TRBV4-2 to TRBJ2-1; no firm D call. CDR3 length equals 15 residues. The ends were cut back, 1 base at V and 4 bases at J, with 11 bases in the middle. CDR1 LGHNA and CDR2 YNFKEQ come from the germline V gene. DNA of the CDR3: TGTGCCAGCAGCCAAGGAGGCGGAGAATACAATGAGCAGTTCTTC. It encodes CASSQGGGEYNEQFF.

The chain is built from TRBV12-3 or TRBV12-4 and TRBJ1-1, with 7 nucleotides matching TRBD1. This CDR3 spans 12 amino acids. The trim removed 5 bases at V and 6 bases at J, leaving 3 bases unmatched. The CDR3 sequence: CASSIDRAEAFF. The CDR3 nucleotides are TGTGCCAGCAGTATCGACAGGGCTGAAGCTTTCTTT.

The chain employs TRBV7-2 and TRBJ1-1, with 8 bases that match TRBD1. V shed 8 bases, J shed 6 bases, and the junction held 8 bases outside the gene matches. CDR3 length equals 13 residues. The V gene's germline CDR1 is SGHTA and CDR2 FQGNSA. The CDR3 loop reads CASGGQVFAEAFF. Here the CDR3 DNA reads TGTGCCAGCGGGGGACAGGTCTTCGCTGAAGCTTTCTTT.

The chain uses TRBV10-3 and TRBJ2-5; 11 positions match TRBD2. This CDR3 is 16 amino acids long. The J segment lost 2 bases and the V segment lost 2 bases, leaving 4 bases of the junction unmatched. The germline V gene encodes CDR1 ENHRY and CDR2 SYGVKD. The CDR3 bases are TGTGCCATCAGTGAGGGGGTAGCGGGGGGGCAAGAGACCCAGTACTTC. The encoded protein is CAISEGVAGGQETQYF.

With respect to this clone: The same CDR3 can be traced to other DNA sequences in this sample. The J gene is TRBJ2-7, the V gene TRBV4-1; D might be TRBD2 (6 bases). Between the trimmed V and J ends, which lost 0 bases and 1 base, there was a span of 10 bases. The CDR3 length is 15 residues. The germline V gene has CDR1 MGHRA and CDR2 YSYEKL. The CDR3: CASSQEGGGSYEQYF. The DNA for the CDR3 is TGCGCCAGCAGCCAAGAGGGAGGAGGGTCCTACGAGCAGTACTTC.

In its sample, this clone was seen a few times. The J gene is TRBJ1-5, the V gene TRBV7-9; D may be TRBD1 (6 bases). The CDR3 spans 14 residues. The germline V gene has CDR1 SEHNR and CDR2 FQNEAQ (reference sequence). Trimming removed 5 bases at V and 1 base at J, with 9 bases between. DNA of the CDR3: TGTGCCAGCAGCACGACAGGCAGCAATCAGCCCCAGCATTTT. Encoded protein: CASSTTGSNQPQHF.

This sequence joins TRBV13 and TRBJ2-2; maybe TRBD1 (5 bases). The germline V gene has CDR1 PRHDT and CDR2 FYEKMQ (reference sequence). There are 16 residues in the CDR3. V was trimmed by 2 bases and J by 4 bases, leaving 14 bases between them. The chain's CDR3 is CASSLLQGSGTGELFF. CDR3 nucleotides: TGTGCCAGCAGCTTACTTCAGGGATCGGGCACCGGGGAGCTGTTTTTT.

The genes are TRBV3-1 (or the pseudogene TRBV3-2) and TRBJ2-1; D not certain. This CDR3 contains 14 residues. Germline V lookup: CDR1 LGHDT, CDR2 YNNKEL (reference sequence). V shed 4 bases and J shed 3 bases, with 10 bases lying between them. The DNA for the CDR3 is TGTGCCAGCAGCCGCGGTGTTTACTACAATGAGCAGTTCTTC. It is translated as CASSRGVYYNEQFF.

This rearrangement joins TRBV5-6 to TRBJ2-6; 7 nucleotides match TRBD1. J was trimmed by 2 bases and V by 1 base; bases with no gene match: 0. The CDR3 covers 15 residues. CDR1 and CDR2 from the germline V gene are SGHDT and YYEEEE. CDR3 coding DNA: TGTGCCAGCAGCTTGACAGGGGCTGGGGCCAACGTCCTGACTTTC. Its protein is CASSLTGAGANVLTF.

The chain combines TRBV10-3 with TRBJ1-2; D unresolved. The CDR3 totals 12 residues. With 7 bases removed from V and 7 bases from J, the gap between germline ends came to 13 bases. Germline V gene sequence: CDR1 ENHRY, CDR2 SYGVKD. CDR3: CAINSGLGGYTF. The CDR3 nucleotides read TGTGCCATCAATTCAGGACTCGGTGGCTACACCTTC.